The rows below give T cell receptor beta chains drawn from one sample of a study of tumour-infiltrating T cells in Burkitt lymphoma. Repertoires were generated with immunoSEQ multiplex PCR, while TCRdb's copy carries only in-frame clones and drops some. The table lists 11,000 to 15,000 clones, 85% of them singletons. Sequenced: tumor tissue. All receptors derive from a human donor with diffuse large B-cell lymphoma. The CDR3 runs from the conserved cysteine through the conserved F or W. A D gene is named only where the DNA matches it firmly. Where a row states a size, it is once, few, many or the class of an expanded clone; other rows omit it.

>TRBJ2-1|TRBD2|NA|TRBV6-5
CASTLRAGGHNEQFF
TGTGCCAGCACCCTACGGGCGGGGGGCCACAATGAGCAGTTCTTC
>TRBJ1-2|NA|NA|TRBV10-3
CAIRRDLTQGYTF
TGTGCCATCCGGCGGGATCTTACACAGGGCTATACCTTC
>TRBJ2-4|TRBD1|medium-sized|TRBV10-3
CAISEEGAIQYF
TGTGCCATCAGTGAAGAGGGGGCCATTCAGTACTTC
>TRBJ2-7|NA|NA|TRBV27
CASSPDRTLPYEQYF
TGTGCCAGCAGTCCCGACAGGACCCTGCCATACGAGCAGTACTTC
>TRBJ2-7|NA|NA|TRBV9
CASSVEDVSSYEQYF
TGTGCCAGCAGCGTAGAGGACGTGAGCTCCTACGAGCAGTACTTC
>TRBJ2-3|NA|NA|TRBV10-2
CASSDRDTQYF
TGCGCCAGCAGTGACCGAGATACGCAGTATTTT
>TRBJ1-6|NA|NA|TRBV7-2
CASSFGQENSPLHF
TGTGCCAGCAGCTTCGGGCAGGAAAATTCACCCCTCCACTTT
>TRBJ1-5|NA|NA|TRBV4-1
CASSLQDRASNQPQHF
TGCGCCAGCAGCCTACAGGACAGAGCAAGCAATCAGCCCCAGCATTTT
>TRBJ1-2|NA|NA|TRBV13
CASSYQGGSYGYTF
TGTGCCAGCAGCTATCAGGGTGGAAGCTATGGCTACACCTTC
>TRBJ2-7|TRBD2|once|TRBV13
CASSPPLAGFYEQYF
TGTGCCAGCAGCCCTCCACTAGCGGGGTTTTACGAGCAGTACTTC
>TRBJ2-3|NA|NA|TRBV25-1
CASSEWVGATDTQYF
TGTGCCAGCAGTGAATGGGTGGGAGCCACAGATACGCAGTATTTT
>TRBJ1-1|TRBD1|once|TRBV5-1
CASSWSQSRGQFDTEAFF
TGCGCCAGCAGCTGGAGCCAATCGAGGGGGCAGTTTGACACTGAAGCTTTCTTT
>TRBJ2-7|TRBD1|NA|TRBV18
CASSPPGQGAGEQYF
TGTGCCAGCTCACCACCGGGACAGGGAGCAGGCGAGCAGTACTTC
>TRBJ1-3|TRBD1|NA|TRBV10-3
CAISLTGVGNTIYF
TGTGCCATCAGTCTGACAGGGGTTGGAAACACCATATATTTT
>TRBJ1-1|NA|NA|TRBV9
CASSVDPDSNTEAFF
TGTGCCAGCAGCGTAGATCCCGACAGCAACACTGAAGCTTTCTTT
>TRBJ1-2|TRBD1|NA|TRBV5-1
CASSVWTGAQNYGYTF
TGCGCCAGCAGCGTATGGACAGGGGCGCAAAACTATGGCTACACCTTC
>TRBJ1-2|NA|NA|TRBV10-1
CASSEPTVPPEYYGYTF
TGCGCCAGCAGTGAGCCCACGGTACCTCCAGAGTACTATGGCTACACCTTC
>TRBJ1-1|TRBD1|once|TRBV4-3
CASSQEGGRNTEAFF
TGCGCCAGCAGCCAAGAAGGGGGCAGGAACACTGAAGCTTTCTTT